This T cell receptor (beta chain) was observed in a study of vaccination and CD4 T cells after COVID-19. Study details: Roughly 10 convalescent patients had mild and one had severe PCR-confirmed SARS-CoV-2 disease.

Oncomine TCR Beta short-read sequencing was applied to DNA from cultured CD4+ T cells. In TCRdb, the PCR reads were re-called with MiXCR into one record per CDR3 protein. This table holds roughly 8,300 distinct CDR3 sequences, about 61% found once. Germline CDR1 reads MNHEY; CDR2 reads SVGAGI. The CDR3 totals 16 residues. The V segment lost 1 base and the J segment 2 bases; nucleotides outside the gene matches: 7. Treatment: approximately nine-day PBMC culture with coronavirus spike peptide pools or control peptides (ViraFEST assay). ViraFEST used peptide pools to expand antigen-specific T cells and subsequently sequenced their TCRs. Cells received half-medium changes with fresh IL-2 medium on days 3 and 7. With respect to this clonotype: Its antigen is as yet unknown.

The sequence was obtained from a human donor with COVID-19. The sequencing used cultured CD4+ T cells from blood, collected after SARS-CoV-2 vaccination. The chain carries TRBV6-5 and TRBJ2-7, with 8 bases lining up with TRBD2. The CDR3 loop is CASSYYRRGVAYEQYF. CDR3 bases: TGTGCCAGCAGTTACTATCGGCGGGGGGTCGCCTACGAGCAGTACTTC.